The following is a T cell receptor beta chain sequence with its context. Its antigen is unknown. This sample was taken from a study of T-cell reconstitution after alpha-beta-depleted transplantation in children. Study conclusions and caveats: Among T cells one year after transplant, newly produced cells accounted for most counts and diversity. Several hundred rapidly expanded clones from non-depleted graft cells reportedly supplied alpha-beta T cells about two months post-transplant.

Unique molecular identifiers were used in preparing the TCRbeta library. TCRdb reprocessed the PCR reads with MiXCR, giving one entry per CDR3 protein. The table has 80,000 to 100,000 distinct CDR3 sequences, around a quarter seen once. V lost 0 bases to trimming and J lost 3 bases, with 10 bases between them. Looked up from germline, CDR1 is SGHRS and CDR2 is YFSETQ. The CDR3 sequence is 14 residues long. The gene calls are TRBV5-1 and TRBJ2-7; no firm D call. Sequenced material: PBMCs, taken before TCRalphabeta/CD19-depleted stem cell transplant. This TCR derives from a boy aged 2 to 9 with acute lymphoblastic leukemia, due to receive a stem cell transplant. The CDR3 loop reads CASSLGAWGYEQYF. CDR3 DNA: TGCGCCAGCAGCTTGGGAGCGTGGGGCTACGAGCAGTACTTC.